This passage covers 31 T cell receptor beta chains from one sample sequenced in a study of blood T cell repertoires in COVID-19. Method: immunoSEQ multiplex PCR; TCRdb's copy keeps in-frame clones and lacks some. The sample contains about 67,000 clones, around 90% of which appear only once. Sequenced input: peripheral blood. The receptors were gathered from a woman aged 80 or over with acute or convalescent COVID-19.

This clone was picked up one time. The chain combines TRBV7-9 with TRBJ1-3; the D gene is possibly TRBD1 (5 bases). V dropped 5 bases and J dropped 1 base, with 15 bases sitting between them. Germline CDR1 is SEHNR and CDR2 is FQNEAQ (reference sequence). There are 16 residues in the CDR3. The CDR3, as DNA: TGTGCCAGCAGCACAAGGGGCGGGATTTCTGGAAACACCATATATTTT. Amino acids: CASSTRGGISGNTIYF.

V usage is TRBV9 and J usage is TRBJ1-4; 8 positions match TRBD1. J was trimmed by 3 bases and V by 0 bases; bases with no gene match: 1. This CDR3 has 15 residues. Per the germline V gene, CDR1 is SGDLS and CDR2 is YYNGEE. The CDR3 loop is CASSVGGQANEKLFF. CDR3 nucleotides: TGTGCCAGCAGCGTAGGGGGACAGGCTAATGAAAAACTGTTTTTT.

This clone was observed once. This chain joins TRBV11-2 and TRBJ1-1; D is possibly TRBD1 (6 bases). Germline CDR1 is SGHAT and CDR2 is FQNNGV. V was shortened by 6 bases and J by 1 base, with 12 bases between the two germline ends. The CDR3 length is 14 residues. The CDR3 spells CASSLSTGNTEAFF. CDR3 DNA: TGTGCCAGCAGTTTGTCGACAGGGAACACTGAAGCTTTCTTT.

The gene calls are TRBV28 and TRBJ2-4; 12 bases match TRBD2. V was clipped by 4 bases and J by 6 bases; unmatched bases: 7. Germline V lookup: CDR1 MDHEN, CDR2 SYDVKM. The CDR3 runs 16 residues. CDR3 sequence reads: CASSSRLAGDLNIQYF. The CDR3, as DNA: TGTGCCAGCAGTTCCCGACTAGCGGGAGACCTAAACATTCAGTACTTC.

The V and J genes are TRBV11-3 and TRBJ2-2, with no clear D. The CDR3 loop spans 14 amino acids. Trimming stripped 4 bases from V and 3 bases from J, with 9 bases between. CDR1 and CDR2 from the germline V gene are SGHNT and YENEEA. The CDR3 DNA follows: TGTGCCAGCAGCTCCGGCAGGTACACCGGGGAGCTGTTTTTT. Protein sequence: CASSSGRYTGELFF. Looking up the rest from reference TRBV11-3 and TRBJ2-2 gives the full variable domain: EAGVVQSPRYKIIEKKQPVAFWCNPISGHNTLYWYLQNLGQGPELLIRYENEEAVDDSQLPKDRFSAERLKGVDSTLKIQPAELGDSAVYLCASSSGRYTGELFFGEGSRLTVL.

This chain connects TRBV28 to TRBJ1-1; D gene ambiguous. CDR1 and CDR2 (germline): MDHEN, SYDVKM. V lost 8 bases to trimming and J lost 5 bases, with 6 bases between them. The length of the CDR3 is 10 residues. In DNA form, the CDR3 reads TGTGCCAGCGGACTAACTGAAGCTTTCTTT. This codes for CASGLTEAFF.

The gene calls are TRBV5-1 and TRBJ2-5, with D uncertain. The CDR3 extends over 14 amino acids. Germline V lookup: CDR1 SGHRS, CDR2 YFSETQ. The V and J ends lost 0 bases and 1 base respectively, with 7 bases between them. The CDR3, as DNA: TGCGCCAGCAGCTTGGGAACAGTCCAAGAGACCCAGTACTTC. Its protein is CASSLGTVQETQYF. The full variable domain, in which reference TRBV5-1 and TRBJ2-5 provide the parts outside the CDR3, is KAGVTQTPRYLIKTRGQQVTLSCSPISGHRSVSWYQQTPGQGLQFLFEYFSETQRNKGNFPGRFSGRQFSNSRSEMNVSTLELGDSALYLCASSLGTVQETQYFGPGTRLLVL.

The rearrangement joins TRBV14 to TRBJ1-1; TRBD1 is a possible D gene (6 bases). There are 15 residues in the CDR3. The V end lost 4 bases, the J end lost 1 base, and 13 bases lay between the germline ends. CDR1 is SGHDN, CDR2 FVKESK, per germline. DNA for the CDR3: TGTGCCAGCAGCCCCAACAGGGCGTGGAACACTGAAGCTTTCTTT. This codes for CASSPNRAWNTEAFF.

V and J are TRBV10-3 and TRBJ2-1, with D possibly TRBD2 on 5 matching bases. This CDR3 contains 16 residues. Per the germline V gene, CDR1 is ENHRY and CDR2 is SYGVKD. Trimming stripped 0 bases from V and 11 bases from J, with 20 bases between. In DNA, the CDR3 is TGTGCCATCAGTGAGTCTTTAGGGAGCCACAATGAGCAGCAGTTCTTC. Its translation is CAISESLGSHNEQQFF.

This sequence joins TRBV5-4 and TRBJ2-2, with 10 bases that match TRBD1. J was trimmed by 0 bases and V by 3 bases; bases with no gene match: 11. The V gene's germline CDR1 is SGHNT and CDR2 YYREEE (reference sequence). This CDR3 is 19 amino acids long. The CDR3 protein is CASSYPMGQGLANTGELFF. The CDR3 bases are TGTGCCAGCAGCTATCCGATGGGACAGGGGTTAGCGAACACCGGGGAGCTGTTTTTT. The full variable domain, with the rest looked up from reference TRBV5-4 and TRBJ2-2, is ETGVTQSPTHLIKTRGQQVTLRCSSQSGHNTVSWYQQALGQGPQFIFQYYREEENGRGNFPPRFSGLQFPNYSSELNVNALELDDSALYLCASSYPMGQGLANTGELFFGEGSRLTVL.

The rearrangement links TRBV28 to TRBJ1-2; 10 nucleotides match TRBD1. This CDR3 has 13 amino acids. With V trimmed by 6 bases and J by 8 bases, 6 bases remained unmatched. CDR1 is MDHEN, CDR2 SYDVKM, per germline. As DNA, the CDR3 is TGTGCCAGCAGCCAGACAGGGGGCGACGGCTACACCTTC. Its protein is CASSQTGGDGYTF.

This chain uses TRBV7-2 with TRBJ1-2; 9 bases match TRBD1. The CDR3 is 14 residues long. Germline-derived CDR1 and CDR2 are SGHTA and FQGNSA. J gave up 4 bases and V 1 base, and 1 base lay outside the gene matches. The CDR3 DNA reads as TGTGCCAGCAGCTTAGGGGACAGGGCCTATGGCTACACCTTC. Translated: CASSLGDRAYGYTF.

V gene TRBV24-1 combines with J gene TRBJ1-2; TRBD1 matches 7 bases. The CDR3 totals 15 residues. V lost 3 bases, J lost 10 bases, and 13 bases stayed unmatched. Per the germline V gene, CDR1 is KGHDR and CDR2 is SFDVKD. The CDR3 region is CATSDRDSLPVYYTF. DNA of the CDR3: TGTGCCACCAGTGATCGGGACAGCCTCCCAGTGTACTACACCTTC.

The rearrangement joins TRBV2 to TRBJ1-5; 7 bases agree with TRBD1. CDR3 length: 13 amino acids. Per germline, CDR1 SNHLY and CDR2 FYNNEI. Unmatched junction bases numbered 2, after V lost 5 bases and J lost 4 bases. The CDR3 sequence is CASSSQGNQPQHF. CDR3 DNA: TGTGCCAGCAGTTCACAGGGGAATCAGCCCCAGCATTTT. The complete variable domain, with remaining parts taken from reference TRBV2 and TRBJ1-5, reads EPEVTQTPSHQVTQMGQEVILRCVPISNHLYFYWYRQILGQKVEFLVSFYNNEISEKSEIFDDQFSVERPDGSNFTLKIRSTKLEDSAMYFCASSSQGNQPQHFGDGTRLSIL.

The chain employs TRBV7-2 and TRBJ2-7; 11 bases are shared with TRBD2. Germline-derived CDR1 and CDR2 are SGHTA and FQGNSA. The CDR3 consists of 16 residues. The V and J ends lost 4 bases and 4 bases, in that order; junction bases with no gene match: 9. The CDR3 spells CASSSLSGRARYEQYF. The CDR3 DNA sequence: TGTGCCAGCAGCTCACTTAGCGGGAGGGCGAGGTACGAGCAGTACTTC. Based on the CDR3 plus reference TRBV7-2 and TRBJ2-7, the full variable domain is GAGVSQSPSNKVTEKGKDVELRCDPISGHTALYWYRQSLGQGLEFLIYFQGNSAPDKSGLPSDRFSAERTGGSVSTLTIQRTQQEDSAVYLCASSSLSGRARYEQYFGPGTRLTVT.

The CDR3 bases are TGCAGCGTTGAGGCAGCGAGGCGTAACACTGAAGCTTTCTTT. It translates to CSVEAARRNTEAFF. The rearrangement uses TRBV29-1 and TRBJ1-1; D gene unclear. The germline V gene encodes CDR1 SQVTM and CDR2 ANQGSEA. The CDR3 has 14 amino acids. V shed 3 bases and J shed 2 bases, with 13 bases lying between them.

The V and J genes are TRBV12-3 or TRBV12-4 and TRBJ1-3; 8 bases line up with TRBD1. This CDR3 is 13 amino acids long. Trimming cost V 6 bases and J 4 bases; bases outside gene matches: 2. The CDR3 coding sequence is TGTGCCAGCAGAGGGACAGGAGGAAACACCATATATTTT. This sequence encodes CASRGTGGNTIYF.

This clone was seen once. The rearrangement uses TRBV11-3 and TRBJ2-1; D gene unclear. V was shortened by 1 base and J by 4 bases, with 8 bases between the two germline ends. The V gene's germline CDR1 is SGHNT and CDR2 YENEEA. The CDR3 totals 14 residues. In DNA form, the CDR3 reads TGTGCCAGCAGCTTAGGTCCAGGTTACAATGAGCAGTTCTTC. It codes for CASSLGPGYNEQFF.

The chain has TRBV6-5 and TRBJ1-4; 11 bases line up with TRBD1. Germline V CDR1 and CDR2: MNHEY, SVGAGI. V was clipped by 4 bases and J by 7 bases; unmatched bases: 8. This CDR3 is built from 16 residues. The CDR3 sequence: CASSFGTGGWGEKLFF. In DNA, the CDR3 is TGTGCCAGCAGTTTCGGGACAGGGGGTTGGGGTGAAAAACTGTTTTTT.

The chain carries TRBV5-1 and TRBJ1-4; no reliable D call. The CDR3 sequence is 14 residues long. CDR1 is SGHRS and CDR2 is YFSETQ in the germline V gene. V was trimmed by 4 bases and J by 0 bases, leaving 7 bases between them. CDR3 coding DNA: TGCGCCAGCAGCGAGTTCTCAACTAATGAAAAACTGTTTTTT. Its protein is CASSEFSTNEKLFF.

This rearrangement joins TRBV5-1 to TRBJ1-6, with 7 bases lining up with TRBD1. In germline, CDR1 is SGHRS, CDR2 YFSETQ. This CDR3 is 13 amino acids long. V was clipped by 7 bases and J by 5 bases; unmatched bases: 3. CDR3 sequence: CASGQENNSPLHF. The CDR3 nucleotides read TGCGCCAGCGGACAGGAGAATAATTCACCCCTCCACTTT.

This chain joins TRBV12-3 or TRBV12-4 and TRBJ1-1; D perhaps matches TRBD1 (5 bases). Trimming took 2 bases from V and 4 from J, leaving 8 bases between them. The CDR3 spans 13 residues. The DNA of the CDR3 is TGTGCCAGCAGTTTAAGGGGCGTCACTGAAGCTTTCTTT. This sequence encodes CASSLRGVTEAFF.

The rearrangement links TRBV19 to TRBJ1-1; maybe TRBD1 (6 bases). Germline V CDR1 and CDR2: LNHDA, SQIVND (reference sequence). The ends were cut back, 10 bases at V and 4 bases at J, with 16 bases in the middle. The CDR3 consists of 13 residues. In nucleotides, the CDR3 is TGTGCCACCAAAGACCCAGGGGCCACTGAAGCTTTCTTT. It encodes CATKDPGATEAFF.

The genes are TRBV19 and TRBJ2-5; TRBD1 matches 7 bases. The V segment lost 3 bases and the J segment 5 bases; nucleotides outside the gene matches: 9. The CDR3 has 15 amino acids. Germline CDR1 and CDR2: LNHDA and SQIVND (reference sequence). The CDR3 protein is CASSIGTGAGETQYF. CDR3 nucleotides: TGTGCCAGTAGTATTGGAACAGGGGCAGGGGAGACCCAGTACTTC.

This clone was recorded once. V usage is TRBV3-1 (or the pseudogene TRBV3-2) and J usage is TRBJ2-2, with D possibly matching TRBD2 (6 bases). V was clipped by 2 bases and J by 0 bases, with 10 bases between them. Germline V CDR1 and CDR2: LGHDT, YNNKEL (reference sequence). The CDR3 runs 16 residues. The CDR3 spells CASSQMGGANTGELFF. The CDR3 coding sequence is TGTGCCAGCAGCCAAATGGGGGGAGCGAACACCGGGGAGCTGTTTTTT.

This chain joins TRBV21-1 and TRBJ1-5. TRBV21-1 is shown as a pseudogene. The length of the CDR3 is 17 residues. In nucleotides, the CDR3 is TGTGCCAGCAGCAAAGGTGAGGCATCCGTAGGCAATCAGCCCCAGCATTTT. It codes for CASSKGEASVGNQPQHF.

V gene TRBV7-9 combines with J gene TRBJ1-1; D remains unclear. Trimming shortened V by 4 bases and J by 4 bases, and 22 bases separated the two germline ends. CDR1 is SEHNR, CDR2 FQNEAQ, per germline (reference sequence). This CDR3 spans 17 amino acids. DNA of the CDR3: TGTGCCAGCAGCTCCCCTAGGCGAGCCCAACGTGGCACTGAAGCTTTCTTT. This translates into CASSSPRRAQRGTEAFF.

This clone showed up just a few times. The chain carries TRBV7-2 and TRBJ1-5; D may be TRBD1 (5 bases). Germline V gives CDR1 SGHTA, CDR2 FQGNSA. V was clipped by 3 bases and J by 3 bases, with 15 bases between them. This CDR3 comprises 16 residues. The DNA for the CDR3 is TGTGCCAGCAGCTTCGGGGGGGTCGGCTTCAATCAGCCCCAGCATTTT. This encodes CASSFGGVGFNQPQHF.

This chain joins TRBV28 and TRBJ2-5; 10 bases line up with TRBD1. The CDR3 spans 15 residues. V shed 2 bases, J shed 4 bases, and the junction held 4 bases outside the gene matches. Germline V CDR1 and CDR2: MDHEN, SYDVKM. DNA for the CDR3: TGTGCCAGCAGTTTAGGGACAGGGGCCGGAGAGACCCAGTACTTC. This sequence encodes CASSLGTGAGETQYF.

The chain is built from TRBV28 and TRBJ2-7; the D is unclear. Trimming stripped 6 bases from V and 3 bases from J, with 9 bases between. In germline, CDR1 is MDHEN, CDR2 SYDVKM. CDR3 size: 12 residues. The CDR3 protein is CASRDTYYEQYF. The DNA for the CDR3 is TGTGCCAGCAGAGACACCTACTACGAGCAGTACTTC.

Here the CDR3 reads CASMGGRYGYTF. As DNA, the CDR3 is TGTGCCAGCATGGGAGGTCGGTATGGCTACACCTTC. The rearrangement uses TRBV6-5 and TRBJ1-2; D is undetermined. Trimming stripped 7 bases from V and 5 bases from J, with 11 bases between. The CDR3 runs 12 residues. In germline, CDR1 is MNHEY, CDR2 SVGAGI.